The 18 T cell receptor beta chains reported below all come from one sample, sequenced in a study of T cells expressing NK-cell markers. TCRdb processed the 5' RACE reads again and assigns one entry to each CDR3 protein, with no DNA. This sample carries 150,000 to 180,000 distinct CDR3 sequences, with around a third going to the ten biggest clones. Sequenced material: blood T cells: a sorted CD56 or NKG2C T cell subset, CD4+ or CD8+ T cells, or bulk PBMC T cells (not recorded which). These receptors were obtained from a woman aged 50 to 60 in good health.

V and J are TRBV5-1 and TRBJ1-6; TCRdb returns TRBD1, unconfirmable since there is no DNA. CDR3 length equals 17 residues. The germline V gene encodes CDR1 SGHRS and CDR2 YFSETQ. CDR3 residues: CASSPMGQPSYNSPLHF.

This chain links TRBV6-5 with TRBJ1-4; TCRdb returns TRBD1, unconfirmable since there is no DNA. The length of the CDR3 is 14 residues. The germline gives CDR1 MNHEY, CDR2 SVGAGI. CDR3 amino acids: CASSYKGVTEKLFF.

CDR3 amino acids: CASSSRAGDWSDTQYF. The V call is TRBV12-3 or TRBV12-4, the J call TRBJ2-3; without DNA, the TCRdb call of TRBD1 cannot be checked. The CDR3 totals 16 residues.

The chain carries TRBV14 and TRBJ2-5; TCRdb names TRBD2, which stays unverified in the absence of DNA. CDR1 SGHDN and CDR2 FVKESK come from the germline V gene. The CDR3 is 13 amino acids. CDR3 loop: CASRRDGQETQYF.

The CDR3 loop is CATSRDGRAGEGEQFF. The V and J genes are TRBV15 and TRBJ2-1; there is no DNA to check the TCRdb D call of TRBD2. This CDR3 has 16 amino acids. CDR1 LNHNV and CDR2 YYDKDF come from the germline V gene (reference sequence).

The chain uses TRBV28 and TRBJ2-7; the TCRdb D gene call, TRBD1, has no DNA to confirm it. The germline V gene has CDR1 MDHEN and CDR2 SYDVKM. This CDR3 has 14 amino acids. This CDR3 is CASSPGPISDEQYF.

The CDR3 sequence is CASSLAGGPDTQYF. The rearrangement uses TRBV28 and TRBJ2-3; TCRdb indicates TRBD2, and absent DNA this call remains unverified. The CDR3 totals 14 residues. The germline V gene has CDR1 MDHEN and CDR2 SYDVKM.

The V gene is TRBV19, the J gene TRBJ2-2; TCRdb's assignment of TRBD1 cannot be checked, as there is no DNA. Germline CDR1 is LNHDA and CDR2 is SQIVND (reference sequence). The CDR3 extends over 14 amino acids. The CDR3 spells CASFSQGTTGELFF.

J is TRBJ2-1 and V is TRBV29-1; TCRdb designates TRBD1, a call that cannot be tested without DNA. The CDR3 is made up of 11 amino acids. Germline V gene sequence: CDR1 SQVTM, CDR2 ANQGSEA. The CDR3 region is CSSRIDNEQFF.

The gene calls are TRBV7-9 and TRBJ2-1; the TRBD2 assignment by TCRdb is unverifiable without DNA. The CDR3 extends over 17 amino acids. The V gene's germline CDR1 is SEHNR and CDR2 FQNEAQ (reference sequence). The CDR3 loop is CASRRGAGGVHYNEQFF.

V usage is TRBV19 and J usage is TRBJ2-6. CDR1 is LNHDA and CDR2 is SQIVND in the germline V gene (reference sequence). CDR3 length: 12 residues. The CDR3 loop reads CASYSGANVLTF. The variable domain in full, with the rest retrieved from reference TRBV19 and TRBJ2-6, is DGGITQSPKYLFRKEGQNVTLSCEQNLNHDAMYWYRQDPGQGLRLIYYSQIVNDFQKGDIAEGYSVSREKKESFPLTVTSAQKNPTAFYLCASYSGANVLTFGAGSRLTVL.

This rearrangement joins TRBV9 to TRBJ1-1. Germline values: CDR1 SGDLS, CDR2 YYNGEE. The CDR3 loop spans 16 amino acids. The CDR3 loop is CASSVEGVAGKAEAFF.

J is TRBJ2-1 and V is TRBV5-1; checking the TCRdb D call of TRBD2 is not possible without DNA. This CDR3 has 15 residues. The germline gives CDR1 SGHRS, CDR2 YFSETQ. Here the CDR3 reads CASRQTSGRADEQFF.

The J gene is TRBJ2-2, the V gene TRBV16; TCRdb calls TRBD1, which cannot be checked without DNA. CDR1 is KGHSY, CDR2 FQNENV, per germline. CDR3 length equals 16 residues. CDR3 loop: CASSQANRQNTGELFF.

This chain joins TRBV24-1 and TRBJ2-1; TCRdb proposes TRBD1, but this gene call is untestable without DNA. Germline CDR1 reads KGHDR; CDR2 reads SFDVKD. This CDR3 has 14 residues. CDR3 loop: CAIGEGGAEGGQFF.

The CDR3 sequence: CASSEQLAGHTETQYF. The gene calls are TRBV5-4 and TRBJ2-5; the D call of TRBD2 rests on TCRdb alone, since no DNA is present to check it. The CDR3 is 16 amino acids. In germline, CDR1 is SGHNT, CDR2 YYREEE (reference sequence).

V is TRBV10-2 and J is TRBJ1-2; the D call of TRBD1 rests on TCRdb alone, since no DNA is present to check it. The length of the CDR3 is 16 residues. Germline lookup yields CDR1 WSHSY and CDR2 SAAADI. CDR3: CASSESKTGWDYGYTF.

The V gene is TRBV6-2 or TRBV6-3, the J gene TRBJ2-5; absent DNA, TCRdb's TRBD2 call cannot be checked. This CDR3 has 13 amino acids. Germline CDR1 MNHEY, CDR2 SVGEGT. The CDR3: CASSRLARETQYF.